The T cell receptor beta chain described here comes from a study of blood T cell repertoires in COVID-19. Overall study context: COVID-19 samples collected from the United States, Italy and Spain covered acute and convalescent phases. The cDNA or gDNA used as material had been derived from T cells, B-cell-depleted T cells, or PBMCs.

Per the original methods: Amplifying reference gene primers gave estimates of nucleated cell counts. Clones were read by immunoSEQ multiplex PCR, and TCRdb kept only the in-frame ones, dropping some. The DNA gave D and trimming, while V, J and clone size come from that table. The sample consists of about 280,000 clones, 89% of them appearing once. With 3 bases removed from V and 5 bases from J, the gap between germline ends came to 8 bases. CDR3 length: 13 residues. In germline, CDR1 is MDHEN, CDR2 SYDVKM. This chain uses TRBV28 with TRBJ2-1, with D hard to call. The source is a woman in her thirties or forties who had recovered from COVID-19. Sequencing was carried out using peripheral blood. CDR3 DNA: TGTGCCAGCAGTTTTTCGGTTAACAATGAGCAGTTCTTC. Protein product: CASSFSVNNEQFF.